The 9 T cell receptor beta chains below come from one sample, sequenced in a study of blood T cells in healthy people across ages. Then a second PCR, running about 6 to 12 cycles, was carried out with a sample-barcoded 5' primer and a J-beta primer mix. TCRdb redid the calling of the 5' RACE reads with MiXCR, one entry per CDR3 protein. The data contain around 1,900,000 distinct CDR3 sequences, about two fifths of them singletons. The sample consisted of blood. The receptors derive from a human donor in good health.

The chain recombines TRBV12-3 or TRBV12-4 with TRBJ2-1; tentative D call: TRBD2 (6 bases). The V and J ends lost 7 bases and 8 bases respectively, with 21 bases between them. This CDR3 spans 15 amino acids. The CDR3 loop is CASNTNQRLVDEQFF. The CDR3 DNA reads TGTGCCAGCAACACAAACCAGCGACTAGTCGATGAGCAGTTCTTC.

This clonotype has just one count. The chain has TRBV29-1 and TRBJ2-5, with TRBD2 as a possible D gene (5 bases). Trimming removed 3 bases at V and 0 bases at J, with 14 bases between. The CDR3 loop spans 15 amino acids. CDR1 and CDR2 from the germline V gene are SQVTM and ANQGSEA. The CDR3 DNA follows: TGCAGCGTTGAGCGGGTTCACACATACCAAGAGACCCAGTACTTC. Translated: CSVERVHTYQETQYF.

This chain connects TRBV6-1 to TRBJ1-2, with a tentative D call TRBD1 (6 bases). CDR1 is MNHNS and CDR2 is SASEGT in the germline V gene. This CDR3 has 20 residues. V was clipped by 2 bases and J by 5 bases, with 30 bases between them. CDR3 DNA sequence: TGTGCCAGCAGTGAATGGGGCGGCAGGGGTACTTTGGGAGGGTTGTATGGCTACACCTTC. Its protein is CASSEWGGRGTLGGLYGYTF.

The chain links TRBV9 to TRBJ2-7, with a weak D call TRBD1 (5 bases). CDR1 and CDR2 (germline): SGDLS, YYNGEE. Between the trimmed V and J ends, which lost 4 bases and 0 bases, there was a span of 11 bases. CDR3 length: 14 amino acids. CDR3 sequence reads: CASSRRTFSYEQYF. CDR3 DNA sequence: TGTGCCAGCAGCCGACGGACATTCTCCTACGAGCAGTACTTC.

This clonotype showed up just once. A much larger clone lies a single base off, so this may be a read error. The V gene is TRBV20-1, the J gene TRBJ2-1; no clear D gene. Trimming removed 5 bases from V and 7 bases from J, with 18 bases in between. Per germline, CDR1 DFQATT and CDR2 SNEGSKA (reference sequence). The CDR3 spans 14 residues. CDR3 loop: CSAGPPDGSNEQFF. In nucleotides, the CDR3 is TGCAGTGCTGGGCCTCCGGACGGATCTAATGAGCAGTTCTTC.

The chain uses TRBV29-1 and TRBJ2-2; D assignment may be TRBD1 or TRBD2 (5 bases each). V was trimmed by 6 bases and J by 6 bases, leaving 17 bases between them. This CDR3 region has 14 residues. Germline CDR1 is SQVTM and CDR2 is ANQGSEA. The CDR3 protein is CSVPGPRGSGELFF. The CDR3 DNA reads TGCAGCGTACCGGGACCCCGAGGTTCCGGGGAGCTGTTTTTT.

The rearrangement joins TRBV5-1 to TRBJ2-1; weak D call: TRBD1 (5 bases). Germline-derived CDR1 and CDR2 are SGHRS and YFSETQ. This CDR3 comprises 14 residues. V lost 3 bases and J lost 10, with 17 bases in between. This CDR3 reads CASSYRQPEWEQFF. The CDR3 bases are TGCGCCAGCAGCTATAGACAGCCAGAATGGGAGCAGTTCTTC.

Of note for this clonotype: An end of the junction differs from the germline gene, which may be a read error. This chain uses TRBV9 with TRBJ2-6; no reliable D call. This CDR3 has 15 amino acids. Germline V gene sequence: CDR1 SGDLS, CDR2 YYNGEE. The CDR3: CAGSVEASGANVLTF. CDR3 nucleotides: TGTGCCGGCAGCGTAGAGGCTTCTGGGGCCAACGTCCTGACTTTC.

Ten or more counts support this clonotype. This chain uses TRBV5-1 with TRBJ2-5, with D perhaps TRBD1 or TRBD2 (6 bases each). Trimming left V 4 bases short and J 5 bases short, with 12 bases between. This CDR3 is 13 amino acids long. Germline CDR1 reads SGHRS; CDR2 reads YFSETQ. CDR3 protein: CASSGGPGETQYF. CDR3 in DNA: TGCGCCAGCAGCGGGGGGCCCGGGGAGACCCAGTACTTC.